This TCR beta chain was sequenced during a study of monozygotic twins with inflammatory bowel disease. Study-level results: It was in IBD patients that TCRbeta diversity (inverse Simpson) was lower than in healthy co-twins.

There were eight separate reactions per sample in which cDNA was made. From its re-call of the 5' RACE reads, TCRdb lists each CDR3 protein once, without DNA. The sample's table shows fewer than 200,000 distinct CDR3 sequences. CDR1 is MNHNS, CDR2 SASEGT, per germline. This CDR3 region has 13 residues. Details on this clonotype: As yet, its antigen is unknown.

For every donor, one blood sample of 2.5 to 3 ml was drawn. Sequenced input: blood. The clonotype originates from a human donor with ulcerative colitis or Crohn's disease, or a healthy co-twin of an affected twin (not recorded which). The rearrangement links TRBV6-1 to TRBJ2-7; the D gene TCRdb calls, TRBD1, cannot be checked with no DNA. The CDR3 loop is CASSEARGYEQYF.